A single sample gave rise to the 23 T cell receptor beta chains below, sequenced in a study of T cell responses to AZD1222 COVID-19 vaccine. Method: immunoSEQ multiplex PCR; TCRdb's copy keeps in-frame clones and lacks some. Of 100,000 to 150,000 clones in the sample, roughly 93% are singletons; the top ten hold roughly 0.98%. Sequencing used peripheral blood, obtained 28 days after the second AZD1222 dose. These receptors originate from an adult who received the AZD1222 COVID-19 vaccine.

V usage is TRBV30 and J usage is TRBJ2-7, with a tentative D call TRBD1 (6 bases). The ends were cut back, 2 bases at V and 3 bases at J, with 8 bases in the middle. Looked up from germline, CDR1 is GTSNPN and CDR2 is SVGIG (reference sequence). There are 12 residues in the CDR3. The CDR3 coding sequence is TGTGCCTGGAGTTGGGGGCGCTACGAGCAGTACTTC. Its translation is CAWSWGRYEQYF.

DNA for the CDR3: TGTGCCAGTAGTATGAGAGTGGCGGATGAGCAGTACTTC. Translation gives CASSMRVADEQYF. This sequence joins TRBV19 and TRBJ2-7; D unresolved. V lost 3 bases and J lost 7, with 13 bases in between. This CDR3 region has 13 residues. CDR1 is LNHDA and CDR2 is SQIVND in the germline V gene (reference sequence).

The count of this clone is one. The J gene is TRBJ1-5, the V gene TRBV28, with D possibly being TRBD1 (6 bases). CDR3 size: 15 residues. Trimming stripped 8 bases from V and 2 bases from J, with 16 bases between. Germline CDR1 reads MDHEN; CDR2 reads SYDVKM. The CDR3: CASFPGGVGNQPQHF. DNA of the CDR3: TGTGCCAGCTTTCCGGGGGGCGTTGGCAATCAGCCCCAGCATTTT.

This chain joins TRBV6-1 and TRBJ2-7; TRBD2 matches 8 bases. The V and J ends lost 6 bases and 0 bases, in that order; junction bases with no gene match: 10. Germline CDR1 is MNHNS and CDR2 is SASEGT. The CDR3 loop spans 16 amino acids. In DNA form, the CDR3 reads TGTGCCAGCAGCGAACCCCCTAGCGGGTACTCCTACGAGCAGTACTTC. Its protein product is CASSEPPSGYSYEQYF.

This clone was detected a few times. This chain links TRBV10-2 with TRBJ1-2; perhaps TRBD1 as D (6 bases). The CDR3 is 12 amino acids. Germline V gene data show CDR1 as WSHSY and CDR2 as SAAADI. The germline V and J ends were trimmed by 4 bases and 7 bases, with 10 bases remaining between them. For the CDR3, the DNA is TGCGCCAGCAGTGGGGGGCAGTCTGGCTACACCTTC. Residues: CASSGGQSGYTF.

The chain carries TRBV28 and TRBJ2-7; the match to TRBD1 covers 10 bases. Germline lookup yields CDR1 MDHEN and CDR2 SYDVKM. The CDR3 runs 14 residues. V lost 4 bases and J lost 3; bases outside the gene matches: 3. DNA of the CDR3: TGTGCCAGCAGTTCGACAGGGGGCCTCTACGAGCAGTACTTC. Translating it yields CASSSTGGLYEQYF. Supplemented by reference TRBV28 and TRBJ2-7, the full variable domain reads DVKVTQSSRYLVKRTGEKVFLECVQDMDHENMFWYRQDPGLGLRLIYFSYDVKMKEKGDIPEGYSVSREKKERFSLILESASTNQTSMYLCASSSTGGLYEQYFGPGTRLTVT.

J is TRBJ1-2 and V is TRBV6-5; weak D call: TRBD1 (5 bases). Germline CDR1 is MNHEY and CDR2 is SVGAGI. The ends were cut back, 0 bases at V and 2 bases at J, with 13 bases in the middle. The CDR3 consists of 16 residues. CDR3 DNA: TGTGCCAGCAGTTACTCGACGCCCGCAGGGAACTATGGCTACACCTTC. Protein: CASSYSTPAGNYGYTF.

This clone was recorded once. This chain uses TRBV5-1 with TRBJ2-1; possibly TRBD1 or TRBD2 for D (5 bases each). This CDR3 comprises 13 residues. From germline, CDR1 is SGHRS and CDR2 YFSETQ. Trimming removed 0 bases at V and 5 bases at J, with 6 bases between. DNA of the CDR3: TGCGCCAGCAGCTTGGGAGGGGACAATGAGCAGTTCTTC. Amino acids: CASSLGGDNEQFF.

The chain links TRBV6-1 to TRBJ1-2; the D gene is possibly TRBD1 (5 bases). This CDR3 region has 15 residues. Trimming shortened V by 3 bases and J by 3 bases, and 14 bases separated the two germline ends. Per the germline V gene, CDR1 is MNHNS and CDR2 is SASEGT. CDR3 in DNA: TGTGCCAGCAGTGATCTAGGCCGGGGGTACTATGGCTACACCTTC. Its translation: CASSDLGRGYYGYTF.

The DNA for the CDR3 is TGCAGTGCTAGTAACAGGGAAAGACGAACACTAAATCAGCCCCAGCATTTT. The encoded protein is CSASNRERRTLNQPQHF. The J gene is TRBJ1-5, the V gene TRBV20-1; TRBD1 might be the D (6 bases). The V end was cut by 3 bases, the J end by 4 bases, with 22 bases between. The CDR3 totals 17 residues. Germline V CDR1 and CDR2: DFQATT, SNEGSKA (reference sequence).

V usage is TRBV2 and J usage is TRBJ1-3; 11 bases agree with TRBD1. Germline CDR1 is SNHLY and CDR2 is FYNNEI. This CDR3 spans 14 amino acids. The junction had 6 bases not matched to a gene; V was cut back by 6 bases and J by 8 bases. The CDR3 bases are TGTGCCAGCAGCGGACAGGGGGCCTTTGACACCATATATTTT. Protein: CASSGQGAFDTIYF.

The chain employs TRBV15 and TRBJ1-5; no definite D call. Trimming pared 5 bases from V and 2 bases from J, leaving 13 bases between. This CDR3 has 15 residues. CDR1 is LNHNV, CDR2 YYDKDF, per germline (reference sequence). CDR3 in DNA: TGTGCCACCAGCGCCGTTTGGCAGCGCAATCAGCCCCAGCATTTT. Its translation is CATSAVWQRNQPQHF.

This chain connects TRBV11-2 to TRBJ1-4; a weak D match, TRBD1 (6 bases). Trimming pared 3 bases from V and 8 bases from J, leaving 16 bases between. CDR3 length: 15 residues. The germline V gene encodes CDR1 SGHAT and CDR2 FQNNGV. CDR3 DNA sequence: TGTGCCAGCAGCTTCGGTCAGGGGTTAGCGGAAAAACTGTTTTTT. Its protein is CASSFGQGLAEKLFF.

This clone has just a few counts. The rearrangement links TRBV9 to TRBJ2-1, with a weak D call TRBD1 (5 bases). CDR3 size: 14 residues. Germline V gives CDR1 SGDLS, CDR2 YYNGEE. V lost 1 base, J lost 8 bases, and 13 bases lay in between. The DNA of the CDR3 is TGTGCCAGCAGCGTACATCAGGGAAGGGATGAGCAGTTCTTC. Protein: CASSVHQGRDEQFF.

The chain recombines TRBV28 with TRBJ2-2; tentative D call: TRBD2 (7 bases). Per the germline V gene, CDR1 is MDHEN and CDR2 is SYDVKM. V was clipped by 7 bases and J by 5 bases, with 20 bases between them. This CDR3 spans 16 amino acids. The CDR3 loop is CASKGVRGARTGELFF. For the CDR3, the DNA is TGTGCCAGCAAGGGGGTACGGGGGGCTCGGACCGGGGAGCTGTTTTTT.

The sample holds a few counts of this clone. V is TRBV2 and J is TRBJ2-4; TRBD2 might be the D (5 bases). Trimming stripped 4 bases from V and 8 bases from J, with 9 bases between. This CDR3 comprises 12 residues. The germline V gene has CDR1 SNHLY and CDR2 FYNNEI. In DNA, the CDR3 is TGTGCCAGCAGTGCGGAAGCGGACATTCAGTACTTC. This gives the protein CASSAEADIQYF.

The gene calls are TRBV6-1 and TRBJ1-2, with TRBD1 identical over 7 bases. The V gene's germline CDR1 is MNHNS and CDR2 SASEGT. CDR3 length: 16 amino acids. The ends lost 2 bases at V and 4 bases at J; junction bases unmatched: 10. The CDR3 nucleotides are TGTGCCAGCAGTGAATCAGTATGGGGACAGCTCTATGGCTACACCTTC. This codes for CASSESVWGQLYGYTF.

The chain carries TRBV28 and TRBJ1-5; 9 bases map to TRBD1. Germline CDR1 reads MDHEN; CDR2 reads SYDVKM. The V segment lost 3 bases and the J segment 4 bases; nucleotides outside the gene matches: 4. CDR3 length: 15 amino acids. The CDR3 sequence is CASSLATGGNQPQHF. In nucleotides, the CDR3 is TGTGCCAGCAGTTTGGCGACAGGGGGAAATCAGCCCCAGCATTTT.

V is TRBV30 and J is TRBJ1-5; D is ambiguous. The V and J ends lost 2 bases and 5 bases respectively, with 7 bases between them. In germline, CDR1 is GTSNPN, CDR2 SVGIG (reference sequence). CDR3 length: 12 residues. The CDR3 DNA reads TGTGCCTGGAGTCCCCCCGATCAGCCCCAGCATTTT. Amino acids: CAWSPPDQPQHF.

This chain uses TRBV29-1 with TRBJ1-5; 9 nucleotides agree with TRBD1. Losses at the gene ends were 6 bases for V and 8 bases for J; bases not matched to a gene: 8. The CDR3 runs 13 residues. The V gene's germline CDR1 is SQVTM and CDR2 ANQGSEA. The CDR3 protein is CSVNRGPGEPQHF. The CDR3 DNA sequence: TGCAGCGTAAACAGGGGGCCCGGGGAGCCCCAGCATTTT.

This CDR3 reads CASSESPGGGYGYTF. The CDR3 bases are TGTGCCAGCAGTGAGTCACCAGGGGGCGGGTATGGCTACACCTTC. This chain links TRBV6-1 with TRBJ1-2; 8 nucleotides line up with TRBD1. Germline V gives CDR1 MNHNS, CDR2 SASEGT. V was clipped by 3 bases and J by 5 bases; unmatched bases: 8. CDR3 length equals 15 residues.

A few counts support this clone. J is TRBJ1-6 and V is TRBV27, with D perhaps TRBD1 (5 bases). Germline V lookup: CDR1 MNHEY, CDR2 SMNVEV (reference sequence). This CDR3 is built from 13 residues. The CDR3 DNA sequence: TGTGGGCAGCAGTTTATTGGGGGGTCACCCCTCCACTTT. Translation gives CGQQFIGGSPLHF.

The sample holds one count of this clone. The chain joins TRBV14 to TRBJ2-2; D perhaps matches TRBD1 (6 bases). Germline V gene lookup returns CDR1 SGHDN and CDR2 FVKESK. V lost 1 base and J 3 bases, leaving 12 bases between the germline ends. CDR3 length: 16 amino acids. The CDR3 nucleotides are TGTGCCAGCAGCCAAGCGTTCGGACAGTACACCGGGGAGCTGTTTTTT. Protein product: CASSQAFGQYTGELFF.